Following are 30 T cell receptor beta chains from one sample sequenced in a study of T-cell memory formation after mild COVID-19. MiXCR, run by TCRdb on the 5' RACE reads, gives a single entry per CDR3 protein. The table includes some 450,000 distinct CDR3 sequences, over 15% detected once. The specimen sequenced was PBMCs or a T cell subset sorted from them (not recorded which). These receptors all come from a man aged 18-30 years who had mild COVID-19 (a few samples of this study predate the infection). Cell type and time point are not known.

The chain joins TRBV7-9 to TRBJ1-2; D remains ambiguous. This CDR3 comprises 13 residues. Germline V lookup: CDR1 SEHNR, CDR2 FQNEAQ (reference sequence). V dropped 5 bases and J dropped 8 bases, with 15 bases sitting between them. CDR3 in amino acids: CASSTEPLRGYTF. In nucleotides, the CDR3 is TGTGCCAGCAGCACGGAGCCGCTACGAGGCTACACCTTC.

The chain links TRBV5-1 to TRBJ1-5, with D hard to call. With 0 bases removed from V and 0 bases from J, the gap between germline ends came to 7 bases. This CDR3 contains 15 residues. The germline V gene has CDR1 SGHRS and CDR2 YFSETQ. Written as DNA, the CDR3 is TGCGCCAGCAGCTTGGGGCCAAATAGCAATCAGCCCCAGCATTTT. It is translated as CASSLGPNSNQPQHF.

Many counts were recorded for this clonotype. This chain joins TRBV4-3 and TRBJ2-2; the match to TRBD2 covers 7 bases. The CDR3 spans 16 residues. Looked up from germline, CDR1 is LGHNA and CDR2 is YSLEER. The ends lost 1 base at V and 0 bases at J; junction bases unmatched: 2. The CDR3 DNA reads TGCGCCAGCAGCCAAGTGGGGGGGGCGAACACCGGGGAGCTGTTTTTT. Amino acids: CASSQVGGANTGELFF.

This clonotype was observed a few times. This chain connects TRBV27 to TRBJ2-5; TRBD2 is a possible D gene (5 bases). The germline V gene has CDR1 MNHEY and CDR2 SMNVEV (reference sequence). The CDR3 loop spans 16 amino acids. V was trimmed by 6 bases and J by 4 bases, leaving 21 bases between them. The CDR3 nucleotides are TGTGCCAGCAGCCCCCGCCTTGCACTAGTCCTAGAGACCCAGTACTTC. Residues: CASSPRLALVLETQYF.

This clonotype was counted a few times. The chain employs TRBV20-1 and TRBJ1-6, with 7 bases aligning to TRBD1. Unmatched junction bases numbered 11, after V lost 2 bases and J lost 4 bases. Germline V gives CDR1 DFQATT, CDR2 SNEGSKA (reference sequence). CDR3 length: 17 amino acids. The CDR3 region is CSARPSRDSEYNSPLHF. Written as DNA, the CDR3 is TGCAGTGCTAGACCATCCCGGGACAGCGAGTATAATTCACCCCTCCACTTT.

J is TRBJ1-2 and V is TRBV18; D perhaps matches TRBD1 (5 bases). The germline gives CDR1 KGHSH, CDR2 LQKENI. The V end was cut by 6 bases, the J end by 7 bases, with 21 bases between. The CDR3 covers 15 residues. The CDR3 loop is CASSQAEVTVGGYTF. The DNA of the CDR3 is TGTGCCAGCTCCCAAGCCGAAGTGACAGTTGGTGGCTACACCTTC.

The chain joins TRBV20-1 to TRBJ2-3, with a possible D match to TRBD2 (7 bases). This CDR3 is 13 amino acids long. Looked up from germline, CDR1 is DFQATT and CDR2 is SNEGSKA (reference sequence). CDR3 region: CSWGGRNTDTQYF. In DNA, the CDR3 is TGCAGCTGGGGGGGGCGGAACACAGATACGCAGTATTTT.

The chain links TRBV7-3 to TRBJ2-5; D not resolved. The V end was cut by 5 bases, the J end by 7 bases, with 14 bases between. The V gene's germline CDR1 is SGHTA and CDR2 FQGTGA. The CDR3 is 13 residues long. CDR3 protein: CASSLNPLGTQYF. The CDR3 region has the DNA TGTGCCAGCAGCCTAAATCCCCTGGGGACCCAGTACTTC.

A few counts support this clonotype. J is TRBJ2-1 and V is TRBV7-2; a weak D match, TRBD1 (6 bases). This CDR3 contains 17 residues. CDR1 is SGHTA, CDR2 FQGNSA, per germline. V was trimmed by 5 bases and J by 3 bases, leaving 20 bases between them. The CDR3 bases are TGTGCCAGCAGCCGAGGTTTACGGCAGGGGTTCTACAATGAGCAGTTCTTC. Protein sequence: CASSRGLRQGFYNEQFF. Full variable domain (missing parts from reference TRBV7-2 and TRBJ2-1): GAGVSQSPSNKVTEKGKDVELRCDPISGHTALYWYRQSLGQGLEFLIYFQGNSAPDKSGLPSDRFSAERTGGSVSTLTIQRTQQEDSAVYLCASSRGLRQGFYNEQFFGPGTRLTVL.

This clonotype was seen a handful of times. J is TRBJ2-7 and V is TRBV7-6; D gene unclear. Germline V gene data show CDR1 as SGHVS and CDR2 as FNYEAQ. The CDR3 consists of 14 residues. V gave up 0 bases and J gave up 2 bases, with 8 bases separating them. This CDR3 reads CASSLASSPYEQYF. The DNA for the CDR3 is TGTGCCAGCAGCTTAGCATCCAGTCCCTACGAGCAGTACTTC.

The chain is built from TRBV5-1 and TRBJ2-3, with TRBD1 matching over 7 bases. CDR1 is SGHRS, CDR2 YFSETQ, per germline. The CDR3 contains 14 residues. V lost 4 bases and J lost 4; bases outside the gene matches: 6. CDR3: CASSGVQGADTQYF. CDR3 DNA sequence: TGCGCCAGCAGCGGAGTCCAGGGGGCAGATACGCAGTATTTT.

This clonotype appeared a few times. The chain couples TRBV12-3 or TRBV12-4 to TRBJ2-7, with 9 nucleotides matching TRBD1. The ends lost 5 bases at V and 6 bases at J; junction bases unmatched: 8. The CDR3 is 14 amino acids. The CDR3 sequence: CASSGGQGWGEQYV. The CDR3 coding sequence is TGTGCCAGCAGTGGGGGACAGGGTTGGGGCGAGCAGTACGTC.

The V call is TRBV7-2, the J call TRBJ2-1; the D gene is possibly TRBD1 (6 bases). The CDR3 length is 15 residues. Germline V gene lookup returns CDR1 SGHTA and CDR2 FQGNSA. V was pared by 5 bases and J by 9 bases, with 20 bases between. CDR3 sequence: CASSRQGIDVSEQFF. The CDR3 DNA follows: TGTGCCAGCAGCCGCCAGGGGATAGATGTTTCTGAGCAGTTCTTC.

The V call is TRBV14, the J call TRBJ1-2; TRBD1 aligns across 10 bases. V dropped 5 bases and J dropped 4; count of bases not matched to a gene: 4. CDR1 is SGHDN and CDR2 is FVKESK in the germline V gene. The CDR3 has 14 residues. The chain's CDR3 is CASSTWTGGYGYTF. In nucleotides, the CDR3 is TGTGCCAGCAGCACCTGGACAGGGGGCTATGGCTACACCTTC.

This clonotype appeared a few times. The chain links TRBV7-2 to TRBJ2-7; weak D call: TRBD1 (6 bases). CDR3 length equals 16 residues. Trimming took off 1 base at V and 1 base at J, with 14 bases between the two ends. Germline CDR1 is SGHTA and CDR2 is FQGNSA. Here the CDR3 reads CASSLVGAGSSYEQYF. CDR3 sequence (DNA): TGTGCCAGCAGCTTAGTGGGGGCAGGGTCATCCTACGAGCAGTACTTC. The full variable domain, with the rest looked up from reference TRBV7-2 and TRBJ2-7, is GAGVSQSPSNKVTEKGKDVELRCDPISGHTALYWYRQSLGQGLEFLIYFQGNSAPDKSGLPSDRFSAERTGGSVSTLTIQRTQQEDSAVYLCASSLVGAGSSYEQYFGPGTRLTVT.

The rearrangement links TRBV6-1 to TRBJ2-4; D unresolved. Germline-derived CDR1 and CDR2 are MNHNS and SASEGT. The CDR3 length is 13 residues. V was pared by 0 bases and J by 5 bases, with 5 bases between. CDR3 coding DNA: TGTGCCAGCAGTGAAGCGCCAGAAAACATTCAGTACTTC. Translation gives CASSEAPENIQYF.

The chain combines TRBV7-2 with TRBJ1-1; D is unclear. The CDR3 has 13 amino acids. Germline CDR1 SGHTA, CDR2 FQGNSA. With 5 bases removed from V and 6 bases from J, the gap between germline ends came to 13 bases. CDR3 residues: CASSMTEDPEAFF. DNA for the CDR3: TGTGCCAGCAGCATGACCGAAGACCCTGAAGCTTTCTTT. Full variable domain (remainder filled in from reference TRBV7-2 and TRBJ1-1): GAGVSQSPSNKVTEKGKDVELRCDPISGHTALYWYRQSLGQGLEFLIYFQGNSAPDKSGLPSDRFSAERTGGSVSTLTIQRTQQEDSAVYLCASSMTEDPEAFFGQGTRLTVV.

This clonotype was observed a few times. The chain employs TRBV7-9 and TRBJ2-3; 7 positions agree with TRBD1. CDR1 is SEHNR and CDR2 is FQNEAQ in the germline V gene (reference sequence). The CDR3 is 15 amino acids. V lost 2 bases and J lost 2; bases outside the gene matches: 4. The CDR3 DNA reads TGTGCCAGCAGCTTATTGACAGGGACCACAGATACGCAGTATTTT. Protein: CASSLLTGTTDTQYF.

The chain recombines TRBV5-6 with TRBJ1-2, with D perhaps matching TRBD1 (5 bases). In germline, CDR1 is SGHDT, CDR2 YYEEEE. V lost 4 bases and J 5 bases, leaving 12 bases between the germline ends. This CDR3 contains 13 residues. The CDR3 region has the DNA TGTGCCAGCAGCCGTGGGACGGGTTATGGCTACACCTTC. The encoded protein is CASSRGTGYGYTF.

This clonotype showed up just a few times. The chain is built from TRBV6-4 and TRBJ1-4; D perhaps matches TRBD1 (6 bases). The CDR3 extends over 12 amino acids. The V and J ends lost 9 bases and 4 bases respectively, with 9 bases between them. CDR1 is MRHNA and CDR2 is SNTAGT in the germline V gene. Here the CDR3 reads CARRGGNEKLFF. Written as DNA, the CDR3 is TGTGCCAGGAGGGGGGGTAATGAAAAACTGTTTTTT.

The V and J genes are TRBV6-6 and TRBJ2-5, with D possibly being TRBD2 (5 bases). V was cut by 5 bases and J by 0 bases, with 13 bases left in between. Germline values: CDR1 MNHNY, CDR2 SVGAGI (reference sequence). The CDR3 covers 15 residues. The CDR3 nucleotides read TGTGCCAGCAGTAGGCCTAGCAGGAACCAAGAGACCCAGTACTTC. Amino acids: CASSRPSRNQETQYF.

The CDR3 bases are TGTGCCAGCAGCTTAGGTCCACAGTACTATGGCTACACCTTC. Translation: CASSLGPQYYGYTF. The chain recombines TRBV7-9 with TRBJ1-2; D ambiguous. Germline V gene lookup returns CDR1 SEHNR and CDR2 FQNEAQ (reference sequence). The V end lost 1 base, the J end lost 3 bases, and 9 bases lay between the germline ends. The CDR3 has 14 residues.

The chain couples TRBV6-2 or TRBV6-3 to TRBJ2-7; no clear D gene. This CDR3 spans 14 amino acids. V shed 2 bases and J shed 3 bases, with 11 bases lying between them. Germline V gives CDR1 MNHEY, CDR2 SVGEGT. The CDR3 here is CASSYRRQDYEQYF. The CDR3 region has the DNA TGTGCCAGCAGTTACCGAAGACAAGACTACGAGCAGTACTTC.

At least ten counts were recorded for this clonotype. CDR3 coding DNA: TGTGCCAGCAGCGCCGGAGCCACAGATACGCAGTATTTT. Residues: CASSAGATDTQYF. The chain employs TRBV7-3 and TRBJ2-3; no reliable D call. Germline V gene sequence: CDR1 SGHTA, CDR2 FQGTGA. CDR3 length: 13 residues. The ends were cut back, 5 bases at V and 2 bases at J, with 8 bases in the middle.

The chain combines TRBV7-2 with TRBJ2-1; 9 nucleotides match TRBD2. The CDR3 extends over 15 amino acids. The junction had 9 bases not matched to a gene; V was cut back by 0 bases and J by 12 bases. The germline gives CDR1 SGHTA, CDR2 FQGNSA. Here the CDR3 reads CASSLALSSGGMQFF. The DNA of the CDR3 is TGTGCCAGCAGCTTAGCGCTTAGTAGCGGGGGCATGCAGTTCTTC. Combining the CDR3 with reference TRBV7-2 and TRBJ2-1 gives the whole variable domain GAGVSQSPSNKVTEKGKDVELRCDPISGHTALYWYRQSLGQGLEFLIYFQGNSAPDKSGLPSDRFSAERTGGSVSTLTIQRTQQEDSAVYLCASSLALSSGGMQFFGPGTRLTVL.

This clonotype came up many times. V is TRBV20-1 and J is TRBJ2-3; 10 bases are shared with TRBD2. From germline, CDR1 is DFQATT and CDR2 SNEGSKA (reference sequence). This CDR3 is built from 15 residues. J lost 6 bases, V lost 6 bases, and 12 bases had no gene match. Here the CDR3 reads CSAPTASGGGDTQYF. The CDR3 region has the DNA TGCAGTGCCCCCACGGCTAGCGGGGGCGGCGATACGCAGTATTTT.

CDR3 bases: TGTGCCAGCAGCGCAGGACTAGCAGATACGCAGTATTTT. The encoded protein is CASSAGLADTQYF. The rearrangement uses TRBV12-3 or TRBV12-4 and TRBJ2-3, with 7 bases identical to TRBD2. The V gene end was trimmed by 6 bases and the J gene end by 4 bases; junction bases not matched to a gene: 4. The CDR3 totals 13 residues.

V gene TRBV6-5 combines with J gene TRBJ2-7; possibly TRBD2 for D (7 bases). Germline values: CDR1 MNHEY, CDR2 SVGAGI. Trimming pared 0 bases from V and 6 bases from J, leaving 24 bases between. CDR3 length equals 18 residues. For the CDR3, the DNA is TGTGCCAGCAGTTACTCGGGGGGGGGCAGGTTACGGACTGGCGAGCAGTACTTC. Translating gives CASSYSGGGRLRTGEQYF.

This clonotype was seen a few times. The chain carries TRBV7-9 and TRBJ2-5; no firm D call. Trimming stripped 6 bases from V and 0 bases from J, with 8 bases between. The CDR3 covers 13 residues. Looked up from germline, CDR1 is SEHNR and CDR2 is FQNEAQ (reference sequence). This CDR3 reads CASRLGYQETQYF. CDR3 DNA: TGTGCCAGCAGGCTAGGGTACCAAGAGACCCAGTACTTC.

V is TRBV7-9 and J is TRBJ1-6; 7 bases fit TRBD1. The CDR3 extends over 15 amino acids. The V and J ends lost 1 base and 3 bases, in that order; junction bases with no gene match: 0. Germline V gene data show CDR1 as SEHNR and CDR2 as FQNEAQ (reference sequence). In DNA form, the CDR3 reads TGTGCCAGCAGCTTAGGGGACAGCTATAATTCACCCCTCCACTTT. This sequence encodes CASSLGDSYNSPLHF.